The 25 T cell receptor beta chains below come from one sample, sequenced in a study of shared clonotypes between healthy human individuals. TCRdb's table, derived via immunoSEQ multiplex PCR, lists solely in-frame clones and lacks some. The sample lists under 1,100,000 clones; more than 60% were seen once. Sequences were obtained from memory CD4+ T cells sorted from blood. Documented subset: CD45RA-negative fraction. The receptors come from a man between 18 and 29 years old in good health.

This clone was counted between two and nine times. CDR3 sequence (DNA): TGTGCCAGCAGCCGCAGGGACAGGGGGCCGGCTTTCTTT. It specifies CASSRRDRGPAFF. The chain is built from TRBV6-5 and TRBJ1-1; 12 bases align to TRBD1. Trimming removed 6 bases from V and 11 bases from J; junction bases left unmatched: 7. Germline V gene lookup returns CDR1 MNHEY and CDR2 SVGAGI. The CDR3 contains 13 residues.

This clone was seen a few times. This chain links TRBV11-1 with TRBJ1-1; 7 bases line up with TRBD1. Germline V gives CDR1 SGHAT, CDR2 FQDESV (reference sequence). There are 11 residues in the CDR3. J gave up 8 bases and V 6 bases, and 3 bases lay outside the gene matches. The CDR3 DNA reads TGTGCCAGCAGGCTACAGGGGGAAGCTTTCTTT. Its translation: CASRLQGEAFF. Full variable domain (missing parts from reference TRBV11-1 and TRBJ1-1): EAEVAQSPRYKITEKSQAVAFWCDPISGHATLYWYRQILGQGPELLVQFQDESVVDDSQLPKDRFSAERLKGVDSTLKIQPAELGDSAMYLCASRLQGEAFFGQGTRLTVV.

On this clone itself: Other DNA sequences within the sample encode an identical CDR3. The chain couples TRBV5-1 to TRBJ2-7; 7 bases align to TRBD1. V lost 0 bases and J lost 4; bases outside the gene matches: 7. The CDR3 loop spans 15 amino acids. Germline CDR1 is SGHRS and CDR2 is YFSETQ. CDR3: CASSLGSGGSYEQYF. CDR3 coding DNA: TGCGCCAGCAGCTTGGGTTCAGGGGGATCTTACGAGCAGTACTTC.

CDR3 sequence reads: CASSYPQRGYTF. Written as DNA, the CDR3 is TGTGCCAGCAGTTACCCCCAGAGGGGCTACACCTTC. The chain uses TRBV6-6 and TRBJ1-2; no clear D. The V end lost 2 bases, the J end lost 8 bases, and 9 bases lay between the germline ends. The CDR3 runs to 12 residues. Germline V gene data show CDR1 as MNHNY and CDR2 as SVGAGI (reference sequence).

A remark on this clone: Other DNA variants within this sample encode the same CDR3. The chain links TRBV5-1 to TRBJ1-4; no clear D gene. V lost 1 base, J lost 5 bases, and 6 bases lay in between. This CDR3 has 13 amino acids. Germline V gives CDR1 SGHRS, CDR2 YFSETQ. CDR3 loop: CASSLTGNEKLFF. The CDR3 DNA is TGCGCCAGCAGCTTGACTGGGAATGAAAAACTGTTTTTT.

This sequence joins TRBV15 and TRBJ2-3; D may be TRBD2 (5 bases). Germline loops: CDR1 LNHNV, CDR2 YYDKDF (reference sequence). This CDR3 is 14 amino acids long. V was clipped by 6 bases and J by 5 bases, with 15 bases between them. The CDR3 sequence: CATRGEGLIDTQYF. CDR3 sequence (DNA): TGTGCCACCAGGGGAGAGGGCTTGATAGATACGCAGTATTTT.

The CDR3 bases are TGTGCCAGTAGTATAGACCGGGCGAGAGGCTACACCTTC. Its protein is CASSIDRARGYTF. The chain is built from TRBV19 and TRBJ1-2; D not certain. The CDR3 spans 13 residues. The germline CDR1 and CDR2 sequences are LNHDA and SQIVND (reference sequence). Trimming cost V 0 bases and J 8 bases, with 10 bases left between them.

This chain links TRBV5-1 with TRBJ1-2; maybe TRBD1 (5 bases). The length of the CDR3 is 15 residues. Germline-derived CDR1 and CDR2 are SGHRS and YFSETQ. V was trimmed by 4 bases and J by 0 bases, leaving 13 bases between them. In nucleotides, the CDR3 is TGCGCCAGCAGCCACTCGGGACCGCCTAACTATGGCTACACCTTC. This codes for CASSHSGPPNYGYTF.

V and J are TRBV2 and TRBJ2-2; the D call may be TRBD1 or TRBD2 (6 bases each). The germline CDR1 and CDR2 sequences are SNHLY and FYNNEI. The V end was cut by 8 bases, the J end by 0 bases, with 13 bases between. The CDR3 consists of 15 residues. This chain's CDR3 is CASRGGTSNTGELFF. The CDR3 bases are TGTGCCAGCCGAGGGGGGACCTCGAACACCGGGGAGCTGTTTTTT.

As for this clone: A much larger clonotype is one base distant, so this may be a read error. The chain couples TRBV2 to TRBJ2-5, with no clear D. Germline assignment: CDR1 SNHLY and CDR2 FYNNEI. Trimming left V 6 bases short and J 1 base short, with 6 bases between. The CDR3 sequence is 12 residues long. The CDR3 protein is CASSPTQETQYF. In DNA form, the CDR3 reads TGTGCCAGCAGCCCCACCCAAGAGACCCAGTACTTC.

This clone was counted at least ten times. The rearrangement uses TRBV7-9 and TRBJ2-4; 13 bases match TRBD2. V trimming: 3 bases; J trimming: 7 bases; junction bases outside the gene matches: 9. The CDR3 has 17 amino acids. CDR1 and CDR2 (germline): SEHNR, FQNEAQ (reference sequence). CDR3 coding DNA: TGTGCCAGCAGCTTCGCCGGGACTAGCGGGATTATGAACATTCAGTACTTC. Amino acid sequence: CASSFAGTSGIMNIQYF.

V gene TRBV2 combines with J gene TRBJ2-7, with D perhaps matching TRBD2 (5 bases). The CDR3 sequence is 13 residues long. V lost 6 bases and J 4 bases, leaving 13 bases between the germline ends. Looked up from germline, CDR1 is SNHLY and CDR2 is FYNNEI. The CDR3 protein is CASSINRGYEQYF. The CDR3 DNA follows: TGTGCCAGCAGCATAAACCGGGGTTACGAGCAGTACTTC.

V and J are TRBV2 and TRBJ1-3, with D possibly TRBD1 on 6 matching bases. Germline loops: CDR1 SNHLY, CDR2 FYNNEI. This CDR3 has 15 amino acids. The V gene lost 6 bases and the J gene lost 4 bases, with 16 bases spanning the gap. CDR3 nucleotides: TGTGCCAGCAGGAGAAACCAGGGGAACGGAAACACCATATATTTT. Translation gives CASRRNQGNGNTIYF.

This rearrangement joins TRBV9 to TRBJ2-7, with D perhaps assigned TRBD1 or TRBD2 (5 bases each). CDR1 and CDR2 from the germline V gene are SGDLS and YYNGEE. V dropped 3 bases and J dropped 3 bases, with 19 bases sitting between them. The CDR3 totals 16 residues. The CDR3 DNA sequence: TGTGCCAGCAGCGAGACCTATGAGGGACGGGTCTACGAGCAGTACTTC. Translating gives CASSETYEGRVYEQYF.

Ten or more counts support this clone. The V gene is TRBV5-4, the J gene TRBJ1-2; 7 bases align to TRBD1. With V trimmed by 5 bases and J by 4 bases, 8 bases remained unmatched. The CDR3 has 14 residues. Germline V lookup: CDR1 SGHNT, CDR2 YYREEE (reference sequence). This chain's CDR3 is CASRRGGGRYGYTF. The CDR3 DNA reads as TGTGCCAGCAGACGAGGGGGCGGGCGCTATGGCTACACCTTC.

The genes are TRBV9 and TRBJ2-3, with D hard to call. V was pared by 0 bases and J by 6 bases, with 5 bases between. CDR1 and CDR2 (germline): SGDLS, YYNGEE. The CDR3 is 12 residues long. The CDR3 here is CASSVGWDTQYF. CDR3 nucleotides: TGTGCCAGCAGCGTAGGCTGGGATACGCAGTATTTT.

The chain couples TRBV7-9 to TRBJ2-1; TRBD2 matches at 7 bases. V was pared by 1 base and J by 6 bases, with 3 bases of the junction left unmatched. The CDR3 covers 14 residues. Germline V gives CDR1 SEHNR, CDR2 FQNEAQ (reference sequence). The CDR3 DNA reads as TGTGCCAGCAGCTTAGGGACTAGAACCAATGAGCAGTTCTTC. Its translation: CASSLGTRTNEQFF.

The rearrangement joins TRBV30 to TRBJ1-2, with D perhaps matching TRBD1 (6 bases). Trimming shortened V by 4 bases and J by 5 bases, and 14 bases separated the two germline ends. From germline, CDR1 is GTSNPN and CDR2 SVGIG (reference sequence). The CDR3 loop spans 13 amino acids. DNA for the CDR3: TGTGCCTGGATACAGGGAGGGGGATATGGCTACACCTTC. This gives the protein CAWIQGGGYGYTF. Supplemented by reference TRBV30 and TRBJ1-2, the full variable domain reads SQTIHQWPATLVQPVGSPLSLECTVEGTSNPNLYWYRQAAGRGLQLLFYSVGIGQISSEVPQNLSASRPQDRQFILSSKKLLLSDSGFYLCAWIQGGGYGYTFGSGTRLTVV.

V and J are TRBV10-3 and TRBJ1-2; tentative D call: TRBD1 (5 bases). The germline V and J ends were trimmed by 0 bases and 5 bases, with 7 bases remaining between them. This CDR3 is built from 13 residues. The V gene's germline CDR1 is ENHRY and CDR2 SYGVKD. The CDR3 region is CAISESAGYGYTF. For the CDR3, the DNA is TGTGCCATCAGTGAGTCGGCAGGGTATGGCTACACCTTC.

The chain links TRBV4-3 to TRBJ2-2; 13 bases are a match to TRBD2. V trimming: 4 bases; J trimming: 6 bases; junction bases outside the gene matches: 5. The CDR3 spans 16 residues. Germline-derived CDR1 and CDR2 are LGHNA and YSLEER. The CDR3, as DNA: TGCGCCAGCAGCCGCGGACTAGCGGGAGTGGCCGGGGAGCTGTTTTTT. Translating gives CASSRGLAGVAGELFF.

This clone was found once. Mismatch with germline at one junction end may stem from a read error. The chain employs TRBV5-4 and TRBJ1-2; D call uncertain. The CDR3 length is 11 residues. Germline values: CDR1 SGHNT, CDR2 YYREEE (reference sequence). As DNA, the CDR3 is TGCGCCAGCAGCCAAGGAAGGGGCTACACCTTC. It yields the protein CASSQGRGYTF.

The table lists this clone with a count of one. The V gene is TRBV6-6, the J gene TRBJ2-1, with D perhaps TRBD1 or TRBD2 (5 bases each). The CDR3 consists of 15 residues. Trimming removed 5 bases from V and 10 bases from J, with 21 bases in between. CDR1 is MNHNY and CDR2 is SVGAGI in the germline V gene (reference sequence). CDR3 nucleotides: TGTGCCAGCAGTCAGCGGCTCCATCAGGGAAAAGAGCAGTTCTTC. It translates to CASSQRLHQGKEQFF.

Turning to this clone: This sample also contains other DNA sequences that code for the same CDR3. The V gene is TRBV7-2, the J gene TRBJ2-5, with 10 positions matching TRBD2. Per the germline V gene, CDR1 is SGHTA and CDR2 is FQGNSA. V lost 2 bases to trimming and J lost 1 base; unmatched junction nucleotides: 4. CDR3 size: 16 residues. The CDR3 reads CASSLSSSGGQETQYF. CDR3 coding DNA: TGTGCCAGCAGCTTATCGTCTAGCGGGGGCCAAGAGACCCAGTACTTC.

In this sample, this clone turned up many times. The genes are TRBV11-2 and TRBJ2-6; perhaps TRBD2 as D (6 bases). Germline CDR1 is SGHAT and CDR2 is FQNNGV. The CDR3 extends over 13 amino acids. Trimming pared 11 bases from V and 1 base from J, leaving 9 bases between. Here the CDR3 reads CAGGESGANVLTF. The DNA of the CDR3 is TGTGCCGGAGGGGAATCTGGGGCCAACGTCCTGACTTTC.

J is TRBJ1-1 and V is TRBV4-3; no definite D call. V lost 0 bases and J lost 8, with 10 bases in between. Germline values: CDR1 LGHNA, CDR2 YSLEER. CDR3 length: 13 residues. The CDR3 nucleotides are TGCGCCAGCAGCCAAGATATAGGCCGCGAAGCTTTCTTT. Translated: CASSQDIGREAFF.